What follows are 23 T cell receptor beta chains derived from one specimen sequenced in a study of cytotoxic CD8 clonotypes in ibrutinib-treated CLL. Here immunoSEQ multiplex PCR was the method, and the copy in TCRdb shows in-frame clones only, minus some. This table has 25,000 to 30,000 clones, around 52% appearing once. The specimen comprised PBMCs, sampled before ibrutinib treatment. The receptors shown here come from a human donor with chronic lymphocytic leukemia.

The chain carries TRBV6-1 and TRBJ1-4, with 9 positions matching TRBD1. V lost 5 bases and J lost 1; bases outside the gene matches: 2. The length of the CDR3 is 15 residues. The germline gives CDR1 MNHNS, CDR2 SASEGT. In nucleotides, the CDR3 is TGTGCCAGCAGTCCGGGACAGGGAACTAATGAAAAACTGTTTTTT. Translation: CASSPGQGTNEKLFF.

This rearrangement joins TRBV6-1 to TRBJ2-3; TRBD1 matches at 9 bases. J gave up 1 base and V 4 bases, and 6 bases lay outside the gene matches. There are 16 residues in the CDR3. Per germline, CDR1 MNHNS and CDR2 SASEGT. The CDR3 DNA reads TGTGCCAGCAGTGGCGGACAGGGGATGGGCACAGATACGCAGTATTTT. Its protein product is CASSGGQGMGTDTQYF.

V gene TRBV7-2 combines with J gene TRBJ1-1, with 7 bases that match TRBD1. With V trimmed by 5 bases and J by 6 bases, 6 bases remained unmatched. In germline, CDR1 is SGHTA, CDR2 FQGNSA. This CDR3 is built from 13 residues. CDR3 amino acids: CASSLRGEAEAFF. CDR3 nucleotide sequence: TGTGCCAGCAGCCTCAGGGGGGAAGCTGAAGCTTTCTTT.

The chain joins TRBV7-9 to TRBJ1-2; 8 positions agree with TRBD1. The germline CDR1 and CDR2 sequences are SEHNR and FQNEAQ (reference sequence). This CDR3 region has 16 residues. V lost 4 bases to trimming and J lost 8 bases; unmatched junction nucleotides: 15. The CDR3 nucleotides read TGTGCCAGCAGCTCCGTCACCCCTCAGGGGGCAGGGGGCTACACCTTC. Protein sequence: CASSSVTPQGAGGYTF.

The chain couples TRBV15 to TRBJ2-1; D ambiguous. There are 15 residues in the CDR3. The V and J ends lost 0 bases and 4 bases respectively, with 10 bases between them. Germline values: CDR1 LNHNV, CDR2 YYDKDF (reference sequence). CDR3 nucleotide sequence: TGTGCCACCAGCAGAGATGGTCTCGATTACAATGAGCAGTTCTTC. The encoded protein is CATSRDGLDYNEQFF.

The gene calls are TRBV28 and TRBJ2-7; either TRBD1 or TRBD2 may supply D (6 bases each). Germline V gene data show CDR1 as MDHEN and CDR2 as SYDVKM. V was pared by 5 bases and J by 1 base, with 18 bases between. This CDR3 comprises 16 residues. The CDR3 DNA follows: TGTGCCAGCAGTCCCCACACAGGGAGGTTGTCCTACGAGCAGTACTTC. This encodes CASSPHTGRLSYEQYF.

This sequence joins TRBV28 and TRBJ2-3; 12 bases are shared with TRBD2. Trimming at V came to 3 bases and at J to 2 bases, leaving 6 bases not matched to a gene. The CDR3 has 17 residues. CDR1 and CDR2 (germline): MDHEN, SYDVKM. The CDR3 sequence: CASSFARLAGATDTQYF. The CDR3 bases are TGTGCCAGCAGTTTTGCTAGACTAGCGGGAGCCACAGATACGCAGTATTTT.

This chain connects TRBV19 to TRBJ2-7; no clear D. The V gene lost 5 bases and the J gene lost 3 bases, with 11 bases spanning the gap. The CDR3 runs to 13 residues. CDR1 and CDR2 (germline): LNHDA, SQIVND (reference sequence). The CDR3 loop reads CASSLRDRYEQYF. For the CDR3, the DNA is TGTGCCAGTAGTCTTCGAGATCGCTACGAGCAGTACTTC.

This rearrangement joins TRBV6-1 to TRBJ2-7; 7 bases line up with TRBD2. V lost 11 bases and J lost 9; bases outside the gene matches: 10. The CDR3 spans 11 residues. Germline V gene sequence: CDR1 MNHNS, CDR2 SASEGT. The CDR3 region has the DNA TGTGCCGTCCGGGGGACTACGGGGCAGTACTTC. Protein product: CAVRGTTGQYF.

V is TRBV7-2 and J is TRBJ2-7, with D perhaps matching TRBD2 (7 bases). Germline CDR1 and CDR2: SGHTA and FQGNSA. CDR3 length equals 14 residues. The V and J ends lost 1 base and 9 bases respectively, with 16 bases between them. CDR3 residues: CASSLGLGGAGQYF. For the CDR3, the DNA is TGTGCCAGCAGCTTAGGGCTGGGGGGGGCTGGGCAGTACTTC.

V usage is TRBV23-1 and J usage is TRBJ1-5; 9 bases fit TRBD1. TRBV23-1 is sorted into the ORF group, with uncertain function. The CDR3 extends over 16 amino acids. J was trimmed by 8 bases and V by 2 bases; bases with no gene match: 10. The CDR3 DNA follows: TGCGCCAGCAGTCAACCGGACAGGGGCGGGGGGGAGCCCCAGCATTTT. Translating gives CASSQPDRGGGEPQHF.

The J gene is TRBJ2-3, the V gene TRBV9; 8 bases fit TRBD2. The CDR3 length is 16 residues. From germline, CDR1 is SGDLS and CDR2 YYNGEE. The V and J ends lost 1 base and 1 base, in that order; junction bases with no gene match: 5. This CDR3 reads CASSVYGTRGTDTQYF. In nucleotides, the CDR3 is TGTGCCAGCAGCGTATACGGGACTAGGGGCACAGATACGCAGTATTTT.

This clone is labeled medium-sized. The CDR3 here is CAISEVGGRTSYEQYF. The CDR3 DNA is TGTGCCATCAGTGAGGTAGGGGGCAGGACCTCCTACGAGCAGTACTTC. The V and J genes are TRBV10-3 and TRBJ2-7; TRBD1 matches 7 bases. This CDR3 comprises 16 residues. The V segment lost 2 bases and the J segment 0 bases; nucleotides outside the gene matches: 7. Germline CDR1 is ENHRY and CDR2 is SYGVKD.

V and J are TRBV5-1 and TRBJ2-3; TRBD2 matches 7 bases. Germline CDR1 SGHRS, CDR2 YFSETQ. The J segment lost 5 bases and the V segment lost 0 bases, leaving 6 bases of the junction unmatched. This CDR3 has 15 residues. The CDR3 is CASSLASGVVDTQYF. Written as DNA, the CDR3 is TGCGCCAGCAGCTTGGCGAGCGGGGTGGTAGATACGCAGTATTTT.

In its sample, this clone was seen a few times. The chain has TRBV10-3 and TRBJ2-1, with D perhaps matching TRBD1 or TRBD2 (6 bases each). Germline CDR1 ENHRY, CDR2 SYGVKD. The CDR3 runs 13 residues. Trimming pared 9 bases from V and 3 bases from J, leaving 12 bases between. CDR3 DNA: TGTGCCATTAGGGGGGCCGGCTACAATGAGCAGTTCTTC. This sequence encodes CAIRGAGYNEQFF.

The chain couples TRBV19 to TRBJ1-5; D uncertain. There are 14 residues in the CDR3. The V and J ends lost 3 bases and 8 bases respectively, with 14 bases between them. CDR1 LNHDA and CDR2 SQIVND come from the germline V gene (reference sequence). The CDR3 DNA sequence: TGTGCCAGTAGTATGGGCGGAACCTTCAAGCCCCAGCATTTT. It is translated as CASSMGGTFKPQHF.

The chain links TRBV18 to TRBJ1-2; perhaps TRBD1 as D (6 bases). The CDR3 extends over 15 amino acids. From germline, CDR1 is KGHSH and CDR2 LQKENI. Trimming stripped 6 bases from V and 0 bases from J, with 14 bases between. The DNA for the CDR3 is TGTGCCAGCTCCCTATCCCCAGGGGCTAACTATGGCTACACCTTC. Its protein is CASSLSPGANYGYTF.

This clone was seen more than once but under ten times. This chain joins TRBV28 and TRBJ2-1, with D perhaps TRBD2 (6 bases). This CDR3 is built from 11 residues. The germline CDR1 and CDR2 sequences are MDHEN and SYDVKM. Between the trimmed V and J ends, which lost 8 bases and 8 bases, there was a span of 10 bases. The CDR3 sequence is CASGGFDEQFF. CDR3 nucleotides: TGTGCCAGCGGGGGGTTTGATGAGCAGTTCTTC.

CDR3 in DNA: TGTGCCACGCGGACAGGGACGAGCAATCAGCCCCAGCATTTT. Translated: CATRTGTSNQPQHF. This sequence joins TRBV10-3 and TRBJ1-5, with 8 bases identical to TRBD1. J lost 1 base, V lost 10 bases, and 6 bases had no gene match. CDR1 and CDR2 (germline): ENHRY, SYGVKD. CDR3 length: 14 residues.

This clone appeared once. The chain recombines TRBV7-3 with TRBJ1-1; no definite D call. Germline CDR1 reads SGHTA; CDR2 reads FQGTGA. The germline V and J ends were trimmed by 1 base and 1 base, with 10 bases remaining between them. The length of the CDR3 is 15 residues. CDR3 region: CASSLMGGGNTEAFF. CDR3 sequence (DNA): TGTGCCAGCAGCTTAATGGGTGGAGGGAACACTGAAGCTTTCTTT.

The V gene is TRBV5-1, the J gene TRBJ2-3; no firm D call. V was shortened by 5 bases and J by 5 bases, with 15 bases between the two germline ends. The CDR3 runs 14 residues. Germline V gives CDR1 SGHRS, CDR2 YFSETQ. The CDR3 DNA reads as TGCGCCAGCAGTCCCGAAGGGCTAATAGATACGCAGTATTTT. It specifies CASSPEGLIDTQYF.

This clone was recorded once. In DNA, the CDR3 is TGTGCCAGCAGCTTGTTCCGGGGGGGCGGGCAAGAGACCCAGTACTTC. It yields the protein CASSLFRGGGQETQYF. The V call is TRBV5-4, the J call TRBJ2-5; 8 bases line up with TRBD2. V lost 1 base and J lost 2; bases outside the gene matches: 7. The CDR3 extends over 16 amino acids. Germline V lookup: CDR1 SGHNT, CDR2 YYREEE (reference sequence).

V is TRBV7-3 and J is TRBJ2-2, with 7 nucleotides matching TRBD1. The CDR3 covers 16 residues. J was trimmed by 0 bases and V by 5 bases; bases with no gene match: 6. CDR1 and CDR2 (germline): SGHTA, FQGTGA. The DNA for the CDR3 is TGTGCCAGCAGCCCACCAGGGGGAACGAACACCGGGGAGCTGTTTTTT. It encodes CASSPPGGTNTGELFF.